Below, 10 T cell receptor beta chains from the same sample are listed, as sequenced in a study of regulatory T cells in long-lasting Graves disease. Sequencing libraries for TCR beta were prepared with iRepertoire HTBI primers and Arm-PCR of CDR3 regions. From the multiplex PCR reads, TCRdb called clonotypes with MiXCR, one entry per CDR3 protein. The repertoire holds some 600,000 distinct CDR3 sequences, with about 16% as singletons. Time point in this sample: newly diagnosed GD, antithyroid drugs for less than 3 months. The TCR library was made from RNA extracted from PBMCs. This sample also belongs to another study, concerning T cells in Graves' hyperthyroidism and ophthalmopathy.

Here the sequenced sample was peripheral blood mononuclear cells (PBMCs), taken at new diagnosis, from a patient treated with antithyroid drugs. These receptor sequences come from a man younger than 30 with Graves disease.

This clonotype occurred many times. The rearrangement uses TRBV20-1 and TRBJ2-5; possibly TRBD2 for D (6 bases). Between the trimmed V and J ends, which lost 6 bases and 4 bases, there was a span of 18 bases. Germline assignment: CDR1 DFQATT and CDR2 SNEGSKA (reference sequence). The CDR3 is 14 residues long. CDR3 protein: CSAIQGGPGETQYF. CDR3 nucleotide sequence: TGCAGTGCGATTCAAGGAGGGCCGGGAGAGACCCAGTACTTC.

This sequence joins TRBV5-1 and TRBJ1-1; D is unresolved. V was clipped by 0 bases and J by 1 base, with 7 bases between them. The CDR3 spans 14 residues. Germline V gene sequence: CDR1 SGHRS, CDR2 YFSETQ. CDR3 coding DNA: TGCGCCAGCAGCTTGGAGCCCGCGAACACTGAAGCTTTCTTT. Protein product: CASSLEPANTEAFF.

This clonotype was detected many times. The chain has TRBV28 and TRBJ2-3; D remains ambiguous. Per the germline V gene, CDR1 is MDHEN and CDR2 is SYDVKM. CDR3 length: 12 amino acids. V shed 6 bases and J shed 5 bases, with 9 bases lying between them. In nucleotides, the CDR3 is TGTGCCAGCAGGCCCCAAGGAGATACGCAGTATTTT. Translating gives CASRPQGDTQYF. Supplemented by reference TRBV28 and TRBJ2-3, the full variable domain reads DVKVTQSSRYLVKRTGEKVFLECVQDMDHENMFWYRQDPGLGLRLIYFSYDVKMKEKGDIPEGYSVSREKKERFSLILESASTNQTSMYLCASRPQGDTQYFGPGTRLTVL.

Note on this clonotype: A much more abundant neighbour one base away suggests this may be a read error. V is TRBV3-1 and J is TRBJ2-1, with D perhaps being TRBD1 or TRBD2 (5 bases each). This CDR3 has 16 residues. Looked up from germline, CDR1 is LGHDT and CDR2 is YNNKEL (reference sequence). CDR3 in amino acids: CASSQEGWDGGDEQSF. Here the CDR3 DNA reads TGTGCCAGCAGCCAAGAGGGGTGGGACGGAGGCGATGAGCAGTCCTTC.

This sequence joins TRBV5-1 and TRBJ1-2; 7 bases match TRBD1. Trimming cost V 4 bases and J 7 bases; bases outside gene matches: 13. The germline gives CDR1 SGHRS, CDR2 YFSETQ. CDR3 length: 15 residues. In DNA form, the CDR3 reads TGCGCCAGCAGCGTGACAGGGAGGATTTTTCGTGGCTACACCTTC. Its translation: CASSVTGRIFRGYTF.

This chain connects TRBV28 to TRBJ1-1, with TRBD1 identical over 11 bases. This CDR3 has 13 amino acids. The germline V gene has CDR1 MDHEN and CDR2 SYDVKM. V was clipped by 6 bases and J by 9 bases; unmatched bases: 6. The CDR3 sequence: CASRGQGEYQAFF. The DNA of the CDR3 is TGTGCCAGCAGGGGACAGGGGGAGTACCAAGCTTTCTTT.

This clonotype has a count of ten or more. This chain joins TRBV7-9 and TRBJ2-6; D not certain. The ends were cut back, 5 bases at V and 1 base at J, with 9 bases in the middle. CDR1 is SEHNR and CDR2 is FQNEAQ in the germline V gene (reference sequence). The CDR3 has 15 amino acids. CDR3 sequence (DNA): TGTGCCAGCAGCCTCCTGGTATCTGGGGCCAACGTCCTGACTTTC. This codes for CASSLLVSGANVLTF. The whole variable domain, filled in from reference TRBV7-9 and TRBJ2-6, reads DTGVSQNPRHKITKRGQNVTFRCDPISEHNRLYWYRQTLGQGPEFLTYFQNEAQLEKSRLLSDRFSAERPKGSFSTLEIQRTEQGDSAMYLCASSLLVSGANVLTFGAGSRLTVL.

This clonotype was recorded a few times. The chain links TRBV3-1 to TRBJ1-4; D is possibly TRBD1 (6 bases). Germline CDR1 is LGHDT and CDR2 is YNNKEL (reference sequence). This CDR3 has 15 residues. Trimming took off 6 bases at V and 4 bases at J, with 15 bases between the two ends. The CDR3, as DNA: TGTGCCAGCAGATCAGGGGCCAGCAATAATGAAAAACTGTTTTTT. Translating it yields CASRSGASNNEKLFF.

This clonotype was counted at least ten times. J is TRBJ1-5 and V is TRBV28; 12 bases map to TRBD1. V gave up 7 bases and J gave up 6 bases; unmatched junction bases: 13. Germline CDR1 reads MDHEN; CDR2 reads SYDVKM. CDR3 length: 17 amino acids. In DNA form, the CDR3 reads TGTGCCAGCAATCTTTCTGGGGGACAGGGGGCTGGTCAGCCCCAGCATTTT. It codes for CASNLSGGQGAGQPQHF.

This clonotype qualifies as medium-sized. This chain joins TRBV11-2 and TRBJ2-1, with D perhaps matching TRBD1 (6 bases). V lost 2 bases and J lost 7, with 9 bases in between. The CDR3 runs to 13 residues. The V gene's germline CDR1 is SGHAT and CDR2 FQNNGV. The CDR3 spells CASSLLQGNEQFF. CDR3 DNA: TGTGCCAGCAGCTTACTCCAGGGGAATGAGCAGTTCTTC.